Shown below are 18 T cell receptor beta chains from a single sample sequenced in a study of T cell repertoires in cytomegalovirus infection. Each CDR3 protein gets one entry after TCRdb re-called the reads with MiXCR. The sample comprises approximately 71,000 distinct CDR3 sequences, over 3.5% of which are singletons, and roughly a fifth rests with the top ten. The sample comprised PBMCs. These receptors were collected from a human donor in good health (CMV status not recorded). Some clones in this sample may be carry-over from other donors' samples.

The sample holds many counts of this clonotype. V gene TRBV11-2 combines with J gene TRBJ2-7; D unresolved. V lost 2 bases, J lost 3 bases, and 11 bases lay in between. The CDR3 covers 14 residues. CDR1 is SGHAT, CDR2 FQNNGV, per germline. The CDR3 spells CASSLYNVNYEQYF. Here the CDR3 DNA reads TGTGCCAGCAGCTTATATAATGTGAACTACGAGCAGTACTTC.

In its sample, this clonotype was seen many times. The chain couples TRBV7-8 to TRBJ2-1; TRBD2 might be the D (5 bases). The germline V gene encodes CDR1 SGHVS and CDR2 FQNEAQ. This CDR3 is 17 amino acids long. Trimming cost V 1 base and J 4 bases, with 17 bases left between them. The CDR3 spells CASSLGALAGVYNEQFF. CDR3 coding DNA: TGTGCCAGCAGCTTAGGGGCCCTGGCGGGCGTATACAATGAGCAGTTCTTC.

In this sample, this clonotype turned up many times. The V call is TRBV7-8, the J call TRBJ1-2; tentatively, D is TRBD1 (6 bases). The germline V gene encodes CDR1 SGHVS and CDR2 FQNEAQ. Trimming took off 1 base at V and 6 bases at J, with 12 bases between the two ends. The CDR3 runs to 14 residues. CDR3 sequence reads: CASSLVSSGDGYTF. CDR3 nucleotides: TGTGCCAGCAGCTTAGTTAGTTCAGGGGATGGCTACACCTTC. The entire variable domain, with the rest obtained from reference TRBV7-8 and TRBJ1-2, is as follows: GAGVSQSPRYKVAKRGQDVALRCDPISGHVSLFWYQQALGQGPEFLTYFQNEAQLDKSGLPSDRFFAERPEGSVSTLKIQRTQQEDSAVYLCASSLVSSGDGYTFGSGTRLTVV.

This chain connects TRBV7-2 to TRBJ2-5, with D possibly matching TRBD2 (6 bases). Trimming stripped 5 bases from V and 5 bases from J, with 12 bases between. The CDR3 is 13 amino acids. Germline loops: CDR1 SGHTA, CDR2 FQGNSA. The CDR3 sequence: CASSPNRGETQYF. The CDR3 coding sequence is TGTGCCAGCAGCCCGAACCGGGGGGAGACCCAGTACTTC.

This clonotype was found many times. This chain's CDR3 is CASSLSQGRGYGYTF. The CDR3 DNA reads TGTGCCAGCAGTCTAAGTCAGGGGCGCGGCTATGGCTACACCTTC. V gene TRBV12-3 or TRBV12-4 combines with J gene TRBJ1-2, with D perhaps matching TRBD1 (6 bases). V dropped 5 bases and J dropped 4 bases, with 17 bases sitting between them. The CDR3 runs to 15 residues.

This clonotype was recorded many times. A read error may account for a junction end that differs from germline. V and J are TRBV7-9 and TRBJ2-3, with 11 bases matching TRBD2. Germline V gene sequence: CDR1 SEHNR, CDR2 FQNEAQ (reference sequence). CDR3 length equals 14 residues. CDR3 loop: CASSSPTTSGILDF. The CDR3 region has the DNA TGTGCCAGCAGCTCCCCGACGACTAGCGGGATTTTGGATTTT.

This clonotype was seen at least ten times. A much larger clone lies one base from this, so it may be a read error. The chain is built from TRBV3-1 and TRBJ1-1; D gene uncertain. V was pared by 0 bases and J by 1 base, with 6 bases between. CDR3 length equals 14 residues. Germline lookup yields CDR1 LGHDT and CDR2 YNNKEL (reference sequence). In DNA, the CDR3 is TGTGCCAGCAGCCAAGAGGGAGGGAACACTGAAGCTTTCTTT. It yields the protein CASSQEGGNTEAFF. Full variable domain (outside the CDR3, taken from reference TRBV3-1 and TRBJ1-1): DTAVSQTPKYLVTQMGNDKSIKCEQNLGHDTMYWYKQDSKKFLKIMFSYNNKELIINETVPNRFSPKSPDKAHLNLHINSLELGDSAVYFCASSQEGGNTEAFFGQGTRLTVV.

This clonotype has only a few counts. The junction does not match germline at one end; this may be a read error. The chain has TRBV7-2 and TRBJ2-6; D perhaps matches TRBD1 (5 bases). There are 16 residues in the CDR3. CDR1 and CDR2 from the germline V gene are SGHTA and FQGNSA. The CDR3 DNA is TGTGTCAGCAGCTTAATCGCAGGGACTGGGGCCAACGTCCTGACTTTC. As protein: CVSSLIAGTGANVLTF.

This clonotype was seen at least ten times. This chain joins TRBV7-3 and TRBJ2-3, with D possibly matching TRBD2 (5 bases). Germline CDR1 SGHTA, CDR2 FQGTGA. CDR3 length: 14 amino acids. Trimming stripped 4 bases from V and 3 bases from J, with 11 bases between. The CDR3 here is CASSSGERTDTQYF. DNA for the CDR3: TGTGCCAGCAGCTCCGGGGAGAGGACAGATACGCAGTATTTT.

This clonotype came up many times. The CDR3 DNA reads as TGCAGTGCTAGAGTAGCGGGAACGAGCCTGGGTGAGCAGTTCTTC. It translates to CSARVAGTSLGEQFF. The V and J genes are TRBV20-1 and TRBJ2-1; 8 positions agree with TRBD2. Germline CDR1 reads DFQATT; CDR2 reads SNEGSKA (reference sequence). The junction had 11 bases not matched to a gene; V was cut back by 1 base and J by 9 bases. The CDR3 contains 15 residues.

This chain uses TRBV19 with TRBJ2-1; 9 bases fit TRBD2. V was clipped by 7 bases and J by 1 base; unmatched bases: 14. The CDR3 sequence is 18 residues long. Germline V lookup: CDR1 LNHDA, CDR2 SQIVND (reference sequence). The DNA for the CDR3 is TGTGCCAGTAACAGCGGGCGGGGGGGCTTTGGGTCCTACAATGAGCAGTTCTTC. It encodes CASNSGRGGFGSYNEQFF.

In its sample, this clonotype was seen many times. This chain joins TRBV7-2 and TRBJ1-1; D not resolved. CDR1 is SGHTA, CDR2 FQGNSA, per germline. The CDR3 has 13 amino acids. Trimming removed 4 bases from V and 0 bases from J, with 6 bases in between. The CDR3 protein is CASSSTLNTEAFF. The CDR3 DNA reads TGTGCCAGCAGCTCAACTCTGAACACTGAAGCTTTCTTT.

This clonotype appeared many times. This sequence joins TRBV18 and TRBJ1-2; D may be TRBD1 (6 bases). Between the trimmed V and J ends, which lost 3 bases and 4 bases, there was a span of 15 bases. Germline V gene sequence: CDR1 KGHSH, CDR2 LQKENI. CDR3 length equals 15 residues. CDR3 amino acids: CASSPPGQPAYGYTF. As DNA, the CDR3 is TGTGCCAGCTCACCTCCCGGACAGCCTGCCTATGGCTACACCTTC. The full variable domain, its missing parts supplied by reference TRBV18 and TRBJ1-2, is NAGVMQNPRHLVRRRGQEARLRCSPMKGHSHVYWYRQLPEEGLKFMVYLQKENIIDESGMPKERFSAEFPKEGPSILRIQQVVRGDSAAYFCASSPPGQPAYGYTFGSGTRLTVV.

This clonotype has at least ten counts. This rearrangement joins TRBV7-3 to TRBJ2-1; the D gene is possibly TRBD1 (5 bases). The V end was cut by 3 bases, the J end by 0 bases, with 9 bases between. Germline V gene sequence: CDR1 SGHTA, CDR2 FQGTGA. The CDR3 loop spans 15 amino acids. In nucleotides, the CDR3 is TGTGCCAGCAGCTTGCCTGGGGCCTCCTACAATGAGCAGTTCTTC. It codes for CASSLPGASYNEQFF. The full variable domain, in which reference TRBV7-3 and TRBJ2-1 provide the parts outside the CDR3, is GAGVSQTPSNKVTEKGKYVELRCDPISGHTALYWYRQSLGQGPEFLIYFQGTGAADDSGLPNDRFFAVRPEGSVSTLKIQRTERGDSAVYLCASSLPGASYNEQFFGPGTRLTVL.

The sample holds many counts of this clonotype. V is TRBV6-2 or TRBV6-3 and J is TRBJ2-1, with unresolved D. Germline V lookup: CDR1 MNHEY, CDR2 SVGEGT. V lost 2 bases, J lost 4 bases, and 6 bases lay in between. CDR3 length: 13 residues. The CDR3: CASSYLRYNEQFF. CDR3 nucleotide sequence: TGTGCCAGCAGTTACCTTAGGTACAATGAGCAGTTCTTC.

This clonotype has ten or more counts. This chain's CDR3 is CASGFAREGSGNTIYF. The CDR3, as DNA: TGTGCTAGTGGTTTCGCCCGGGAGGGGAGTGGAAACACCATATATTTT. The chain carries TRBV12-5 and TRBJ1-3, with D perhaps TRBD1 (5 bases). Trimming pared 3 bases from V and 3 bases from J, leaving 15 bases between. Germline CDR1 LGHNT, CDR2 FRNRAP. This CDR3 contains 16 residues.

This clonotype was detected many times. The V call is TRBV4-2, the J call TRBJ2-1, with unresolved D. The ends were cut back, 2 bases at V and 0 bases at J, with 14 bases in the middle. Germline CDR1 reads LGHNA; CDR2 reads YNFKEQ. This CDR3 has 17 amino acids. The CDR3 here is CASSQPQRISSYNEQFF. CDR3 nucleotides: TGTGCCAGCAGCCAACCGCAACGCATCAGCTCCTACAATGAGCAGTTCTTC.

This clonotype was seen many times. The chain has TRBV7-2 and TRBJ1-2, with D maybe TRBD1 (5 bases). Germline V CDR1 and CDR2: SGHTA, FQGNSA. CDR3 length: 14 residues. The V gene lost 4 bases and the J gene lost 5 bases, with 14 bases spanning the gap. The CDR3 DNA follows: TGTGCCAGCAGCTCCCGGGGGAGGGAGTATGGCTACACCTTC. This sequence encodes CASSSRGREYGYTF. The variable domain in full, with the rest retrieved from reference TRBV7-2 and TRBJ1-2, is GAGVSQSPSNKVTEKGKDVELRCDPISGHTALYWYRQSLGQGLEFLIYFQGNSAPDKSGLPSDRFSAERTGGSVSTLTIQRTQQEDSAVYLCASSSRGREYGYTFGSGTRLTVV.